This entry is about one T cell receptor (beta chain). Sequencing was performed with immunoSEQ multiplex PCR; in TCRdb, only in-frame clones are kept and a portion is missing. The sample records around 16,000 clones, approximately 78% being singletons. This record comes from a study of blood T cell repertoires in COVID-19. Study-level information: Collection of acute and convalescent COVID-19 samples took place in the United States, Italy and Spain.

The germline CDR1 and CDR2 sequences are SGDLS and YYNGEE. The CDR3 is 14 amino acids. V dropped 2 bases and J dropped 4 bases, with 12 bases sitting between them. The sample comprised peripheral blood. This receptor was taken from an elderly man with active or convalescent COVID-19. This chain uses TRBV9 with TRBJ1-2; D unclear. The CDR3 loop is CASSVPSGGYGYTF. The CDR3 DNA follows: TGTGCCAGCAGCGTTCCCTCGGGAGGCTATGGCTACACCTTC.